Reported below is one T cell receptor beta chain. The antigen remains unidentified. Researchers reported that TCR beta cDNA libraries carried unique molecular identifiers. The source material, about 0.95 to 10 million T cells, gave rise to roughly 0.5 million cDNA molecules. TCRdb processed the PCR reads anew with MiXCR; each CDR3 protein has one entry. The sample lists around 200,000 distinct CDR3 sequences, approximately 28% occurring once. Germline V CDR1 and CDR2: SGHTA, FQGNSA. There are 15 residues in the CDR3. These data originate in a study of post-analysis software for immune sequencing data. Study overall: Relapsing-remitting, secondary progressive and progressive-relapsing forms made up the multiple sclerosis disease courses.

Study-level results: Compared against controls, patients with multiple sclerosis displayed significantly lower normalized Chao1 diversity. In patients, TRBV5-6, TRBV5-1 and TRBV20-1 belonged to five TRBV segments found more frequently than in controls. Analysis by F measure revealed that same-batch samples clustered strongly together.

The rearrangement links TRBV7-2 to TRBJ2-5; 9 positions agree with TRBD1. TRBJ2-7 explains the end of the DNA better; the J call may be wrong. The clonotype originates from a girl under 18 with multiple sclerosis. The sequenced sample consisted of blood. CDR3 sequence reads: CASSPLPGQGGEQYF. CDR3 in DNA: TGTGCCAGCAGCCCCCTGCCGGGACAGGGCGGCGAGCAGTACTTC.